This TCR beta chain derives from a study of T-cell reconstitution after alpha-beta-depleted transplantation in children. Findings of the study overall: Two months or so post-transplant, alpha-beta T cells reportedly derived from several hundred expanded graft clones. T-cell numbers and diversity one year post-transplant derived largely from freshly generated T cells.

This clonotype occurred many times. The antigen is undetermined. Unique molecular identifiers were used to barcode this TCRbeta library. In TCRdb, the PCR reads were re-called with MiXCR into one record per CDR3 protein. The table lists roughly 300,000 distinct CDR3 sequences, 9.5% to 13% of them singletons. Sequenced material: peripheral blood, taken 180 days after TCRalphabeta/CD19-depleted stem cell transplant. This TCR was recovered from a male patient aged 2-10 years who had a stem cell transplant for chronic granulomatous disease, so the T cells may come from the graft donor.

The DNA for the CDR3 is TGCAGTGCTAAGCTCGGGGAGACCCAGTACTTC. Encoded protein: CSAKLGETQYF. The chain has TRBV20-1 and TRBJ2-5; D is ambiguous. Deletions cut 4 bases from V and 5 bases from J, with 8 bases between. The germline V gene encodes CDR1 DFQATT and CDR2 SNEGSKA (reference sequence). The CDR3 length is 11 residues.